Listed below are T cell receptor beta chains from one sample, sequenced in a study of post-analysis software for immune sequencing data. TCRdb reprocessed the PCR reads via MiXCR and lists one record per CDR3 protein. The sample yields fewer than 900,000 distinct CDR3 sequences, under 60% seen once. Sample: blood. The receptors were sampled from a girl aged 10 to 17 with multiple sclerosis. CDR3s include the opening cysteine and the closing phenylalanine or tryptophan.

TRBV2 CASSVPGGVAKETQYF
TRBV4-1 CASSQLTGYDEQYF
TRBV9 CASSVSWDSYEQYF
TRBV27 CASRITSGSYEQYF
TRBV5-1 CASSLDAGYGYTF
TRBV24-1 CATSEEQATDTQYF
TRBV7-9 CASSPTNSASGRLRYNEQFF
TRBV10-3 CAISGNRPASGGELFF
TRBV7-8 CASSYAPGQPQHF
TRBV28 CASKNLGQGFGYTF